This TCR beta chain was recorded in a study of cytomegalovirus exposure and HLA in healthy donors (dated by TCRdb to about 2017). For context, the study as a whole: An earlier analysis of some 550 of the donors reported more than 250 Gb of sequence data and 117 million unique TCR beta sequences from some 180 million T cells. The number of donors typed differed by locus, with about 629-640 for A, B, C, DRB1 and DQB1, more than 500 for DQA1, 606 for DPA1, and some 470 for DPB1. A later genetic analysis took genome-wide SNP genotypes for about three fifths of the roughly 700 donors and used that subset as a discovery cohort. Of the roughly 430 genotyped donors, 81% fell in the genetic ancestry cluster associated with self-reported Caucasian donors. Among roughly 370 genotyped donors of the cohort, an average of around 240,000 unique TCR beta nucleotide sequences were sequenced per donor, approximately 20% of them non-productive. HLA typing included class I and class II loci at four-digit resolution. Five DR-DQ haplotypes were treated as single units for association and clustering because of strong linkage in the cohort. The study profiled the T cell repertoires of 500 to 800 subjects by immunosequencing and related them to cytomegalovirus serostatus. A later analysis re-analyzed previously published TCR beta repertoires from 666 donors and added high-resolution HLA genotyping to study TCR occurrence patterns. Alongside the repertoire data, information on donor age, sex, ethnicity and CMV serostatus was compiled. To predict cytomegalovirus infection status, the study brought together high-throughput TCR immunosequencing, statistical association of individual TCRs with disease status, and machine learning. The later analysis used no new phenotypic data to find candidate immune exposures, relying instead on TCR beta sequences and their occurrence across donors. All discovery cohort repertoires had been generated using a single sequencing platform. The study was designed to test whether signatures of past pathogen exposure could be identified by cataloging public T cell receptors. Besides the first cohort of roughly 640 subjects, a separate validation cohort made up of over 95 different subjects was used. An earlier analysis of around 540 of the donors applied high-throughput TCR beta sequencing to assess whether each TCR beta V gene segment acted as functional or pseudogenic. Roughly 290 gigabases of sequencing data and roughly 80 million unique TCR sequences made up an early release that covered some 640 HLA-typed donors.

Summary of the overall study and its limitations: A later analysis found that most CMV-associated TCR beta chains appeared HLA-restricted, with HLA associations seemingly driven largely by CMV exposure. Immune exposure information for the cohort was limited to CMV serostatus. According to a later genetic analysis, donors in an Asian-associated ancestry cluster had fewer N-insertions in productive TCRs than the approximately 700-donor mean. In a later genetic analysis, a missense DCLRE1C variant was associated with V-gene and J-gene trimming of TCR beta chains, and the association was replicated in an independent cohort. A cluster of highly shared sequence variants was judged likely to be a technical artifact of the sequencing pipeline. Because HLA typing was unavailable for some donors at each locus, only the typed subset was used in association tests. Broadly in line with IMGT annotations, most TCR beta V segments showed up in productive rearrangements about 87% or about 30% of the time in an earlier analysis of approximately 600 of the donors. When HLA alleles, especially DR and DQ, strongly co-occurred, attributing TCR associations to individual alleles was difficult. While some public TCRs were present in many individuals, most TCR sequences turned up only very rarely across donors. A further reported finding was that TCR beta sequences accurately predicted the HLA-A and HLA-B alleles for most subjects in the first cohort. Only TCR beta chains were sequenced in this cohort, and the absence of alpha or paired-chain data limited detectable features. Cytomegalovirus status was reported to be diagnosed by the classifier with high specificity and sensitivity in both the original and validation cohorts. In a later analysis, HLA-associated TCR beta chains were found to be more clonally expanded and to have lower generation probabilities than equally common non-associated chains. According to a later analysis, parvovirus B19, influenza, CMV and Epstein-Barr virus appeared linked to several top co-occurrence clusters. A few of the identified cytomegalovirus-associated TCR beta chains were confirmed in vitro to be specific for cytomegalovirus antigens. Linkage disequilibrium might explain the correlated functional status among segregating V segments, but an unknown experimental factor could not be excluded. Roughly uniform sequencing depth across donors was assumed in presence/absence analyses, although this assumption may not hold. According to the authors, the approach could potentially be generalized to other disease states and immunological phenotypes. The 87-base-pair reads could not distinguish some IMGT-functional V segments, including TRBV6-2 and TRBV6-3, so those segments were excluded. Seventeen rarely observed V segments, including chromosome 9 orphons, were excluded from the earlier analysis of a few hundred of the donors because counts were too low. A total of 150 to 200 TCR beta chains were listed by the study as associated with cytomegalovirus. In a later analysis, the rate of TCR association differed among HLA loci, with DRB1 alleles having the most associated TCRs and HLA-C alleles having the fewest. In a later analysis, 15,000 to 20,000 TCR beta sequences were associated with specific HLA alleles at a false discovery rate of 0.05.

On this clone: Its antigen target is currently unknown. It has no much larger one-base neighbor in the sample; base qualities were not kept.

The CDR3 runs 15 residues from the cysteine to the phenylalanine. The sequence is cut down to CDR3 DNA, 45 bases in frame from base 1. The germline ends are 19 bases apart after V is trimmed by 7 bases and J by 3 bases. The germline V gene sets CDR1 to SQVTM and CDR2 to ANQGSEA. The cohort was made up of around 720 healthy bone marrow donors. Cohort members were all nominally healthy when sampled, although unrecorded immune exposures were likely present. The donor was CMV seronegative and was included in the group of under 450 seronegative cohort members. Every donor gave a peripheral blood sample, and the peripheral blood mononuclear cells from that sample were used for TCR beta sequencing. The Qiagen DNeasy Blood Extraction Kit was used to extract genomic DNA from the blood cell samples. The library was made by the immunoSEQ multiplex PCR assay. For the multiplex PCR, a mixture combining 60 forward primers for TCR Vbeta segments and 13 reverse primers for TCR Jbeta segments was used. A multiplex PCR assay on genomic DNA amplified the CDR3 region of rearranged TCR beta genes. The amplified TCR beta libraries were sequenced on the Illumina HiSeq System as 87-base-pair reads. Processing in the source paper ran as follows. Across the 500 to 750 repertoires, a later analysis counted around 80 million unique TCR beta chains, approximately 12 million of which were shared by at least two donors. A nearest-neighbor algorithm error-corrected the raw reads and collapsed the reads into unique sequences, merging closely related sequences to remove PCR and sequencing errors. V, D and J gene segments were assigned by aligning CDR3 sequences to IMGT reference sequences. For a sequence to be retained, a match of at least six nucleotides to both a V gene segment and a J gene segment was required. A rearrangement was called productive if the CDR3 had no stop codons and remained in frame with V and J, and every other rearrangement was called non-productive. CDR3 was defined by IMGT convention, running from the second conserved V-encoded cysteine to the conserved J-encoded phenylalanine. The earlier analysis of 550 to 650 of the donors excluded any sequence lacking an unambiguous match to a single V gene segment. In an earlier analysis of approximately 560 of the donors, a V segment was called functional when productive rearrangements were above 56.7%, and segregating when the standard deviation between donors exceeded 5%. A statistical classification framework was built to diagnose cytomegalovirus status from the catalog of TCR beta chain sequences. In a later analysis, TCR nucleotide sequences were compared against IMGT/GENE-DB human TR gene sequences so that V and J genes could be assigned. The TCRdist pipeline was used in a later analysis to assign CDR3 sequences and most-parsimonious VDJ recombination scenarios. In a later analysis, every TCR beta chain was defined by the combination of its CDR3 amino acid sequence and its V-gene family, and reads without a unique V-gene family were dropped. To address suspected cross-contamination and a sequencing artifact, a later analysis removed 550 to 750 highly shared, low-generation-probability nucleotide sequences. For each public chain, a later analysis derived a clonal expansion index from normalized ranks of inferred template counts within each repertoire. In a later analysis, generation probabilities were computed using a VDJ recombination model fitted to out-of-frame rearrangements, and the results were checked against IGoR. In a later analysis, TCR-TCR, TCR-HLA and TCR-CMV co-occurrence was scored with hypergeometric tests, and a repertoire-size bias correction was applied to TCR pairs. In a later analysis, false discovery rates were estimated by permuting HLA or CMV assignments 20 times. A later analysis grouped co-occurring TCRs with DBSCAN, adding TCRdist sequence similarity when clustering within HLA-allele-positive subsets. For co-occurrence clustering, repertoires with fewer than 30,000 or more than 120,000 public chains were excluded, along with four to six repertoires with anomalous nucleotide sharing. TCRdb obtained this table from immuneACCESS and retained in-frame rearrangements with V and J assigned. These tables miss some clones; where compared with another copy, unresolved V genes account for less than half of the shortfall, and the remainder is unexplained. That table gives V, J and clone size, and the DNA gave D and trimming. This sample gives about 110,000 clones in total; more than 65% of them show up just once. Of the sample, 2% to 2.5% is held by the ten largest clones.

The V gene is TRBV29-1 and the J gene is TRBJ1-3, and the D gene may be TRBD1, 6 bases matching. The source of this sequence is a man aged 25-40 years in good health and CMV-seronegative. Input material: PBMCs. The nucleotides read TGCAGCGCCGCCAGGACAGCCGACGTTGGAAACACCATATATTTT. This yields the protein CSAARTADVGNTIYF. The full variable domain, completed from the reference TRBV29-1 and TRBJ1-3 proteins outside the CDR3, reads SAVISQKPSRDICQRGTSLTIQCQVDSQVTMMFWYRQQPGQSLTLIATANQGSEATYESGFVIDKFPISRPNLTFSTLTVSNMSPEDSSIYLCSAARTADVGNTIYFGEGSWLTVV.